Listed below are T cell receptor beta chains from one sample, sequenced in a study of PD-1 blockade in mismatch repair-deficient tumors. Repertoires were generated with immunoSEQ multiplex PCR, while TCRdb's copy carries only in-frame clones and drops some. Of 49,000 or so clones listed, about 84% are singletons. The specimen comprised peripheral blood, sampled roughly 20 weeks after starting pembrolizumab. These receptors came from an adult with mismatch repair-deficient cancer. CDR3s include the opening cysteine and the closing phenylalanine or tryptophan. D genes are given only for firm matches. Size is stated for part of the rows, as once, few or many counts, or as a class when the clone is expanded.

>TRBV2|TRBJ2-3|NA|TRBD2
CAGPGAGRADTQYF
TGTGCCGGGCCCGGGGCAGGGAGGGCAGATACGCAGTATTTT
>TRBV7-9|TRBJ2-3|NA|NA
CASSSYTSSTDTQYF
TGTGCCAGCAGCTCCTACACCTCTAGCACAGATACGCAGTATTTT
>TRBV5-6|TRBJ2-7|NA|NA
CASSLGQRTYEQYF
TGTGCCAGCAGCTTGGGTCAACGGACCTACGAGCAGTACTTC
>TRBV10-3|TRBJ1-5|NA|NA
CAISTTGTNQPQHF
TGTGCCATCAGTACTACAGGGACTAATCAGCCCCAGCATTTT
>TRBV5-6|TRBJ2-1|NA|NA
CASSLGQGSHNEQFF
TGTGCCAGCAGCTTGGGGCAGGGTTCTCACAATGAGCAGTTCTTC
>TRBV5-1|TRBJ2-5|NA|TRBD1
CASSPGQGGTQYF
TGCGCCAGCAGCCCCGGACAGGGGGGGACCCAGTACTTC
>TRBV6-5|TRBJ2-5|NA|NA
CASSGLLQETQYF
TGTGCCAGCAGTGGACTCCTCCAAGAGACCCAGTACTTC
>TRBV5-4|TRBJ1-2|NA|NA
CASSLAGNGYTF
TGTGCCAGCAGCTTGGCAGGGAATGGCTACACCTTC
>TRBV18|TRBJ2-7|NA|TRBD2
CASSLAGLAGGRYEQYF
TGTGCCAGCTCACTAGCGGGACTAGCGGGAGGTCGGTACGAGCAGTACTTC
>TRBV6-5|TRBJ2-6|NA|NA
CASQTGSSGANVLTF
TGTGCCAGCCAGACAGGCTCCTCTGGGGCCAACGTCCTGACTTTC
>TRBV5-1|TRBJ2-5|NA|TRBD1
CASSRKLGQGRRRDQETQYF
TGCGCCAGCAGCCGAAAACTAGGACAGGGGAGGCGGCGGGACCAAGAGACCCAGTACTTC
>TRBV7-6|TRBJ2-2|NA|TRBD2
CASSSILAGVLSDTGELFF
TGTGCCAGCAGCTCTATACTAGCGGGAGTCTTATCTGACACCGGGGAGCTGTTTTTT
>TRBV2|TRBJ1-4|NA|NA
CASRPGYEKLFF
TGTGCCAGCAGGCCAGGGTATGAAAAACTGTTTTTT
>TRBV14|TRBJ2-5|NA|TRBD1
CASSQDLKTGYIETQYF
TGTGCCAGCAGCCAAGATTTAAAGACAGGGTATATCGAGACCCAGTACTTC
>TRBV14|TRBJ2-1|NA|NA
CASSLVEALNNEQFF
TGTGCCAGCAGCCTCGTAGAAGCTCTCAACAATGAGCAGTTCTTC
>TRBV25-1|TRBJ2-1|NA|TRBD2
CASRTSGGYNEQFF
TGTGCCAGCAGGACTAGCGGAGGTTACAATGAGCAGTTCTTC
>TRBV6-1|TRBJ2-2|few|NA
CASSVFRQTGELFF
TGTGCCAGCAGTGTCTTTCGACAGACCGGGGAGCTGTTTTTT
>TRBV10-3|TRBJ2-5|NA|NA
CAISEKETQYF
TGTGCCATCAGTGAGAAGGAGACCCAGTACTTC
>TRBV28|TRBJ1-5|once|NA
CASSRDQPQHF
TGTGCCAGCAGTCGAGATCAGCCCCAGCATTTT
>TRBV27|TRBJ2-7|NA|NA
CASSSSAEVWYEQYF
TGTGCCAGCAGTTCTTCAGCGGAAGTCTGGTACGAGCAGTACTTC
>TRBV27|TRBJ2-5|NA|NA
CASRPGGGSWVGQETQYF
TGTGCCAGCAGGCCCGGGGGCGGGTCGTGGGTAGGCCAAGAGACCCAGTACTTC
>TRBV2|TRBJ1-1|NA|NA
CASSALKGSGAEAFF
TGTGCCAGCAGCGCCCTGAAGGGGTCTGGGGCTGAAGCTTTCTTT
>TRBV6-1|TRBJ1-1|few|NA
CASNRGDTEAFF
TGTGCCAGCAATAGGGGGGACACTGAAGCTTTCTTT
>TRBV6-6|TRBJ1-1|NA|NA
CASTSDANTEAFF
TGTGCCAGCACCTCCGATGCGAACACTGAAGCTTTCTTT